This T cell receptor (beta chain) emerged from a study of vaccination and CD4 T cells after COVID-19. The study's findings and limits: Rising from 21 to 38, the median of SARS-CoV-2-reactive clonotypes did not change significantly.

This clonotype was seen a handful of times. Its antigen is undetermined. The Oncomine TCR Beta short-read assay was applied to DNA of cultured CD4+ T cells. TCRdb ran MiXCR on the PCR reads and lists one entry per CDR3 protein. The sample holds roughly 6,400 distinct CDR3 sequences, nearly 50% seen once. The germline CDR1 and CDR2 sequences are MNHEY and SVGAGI. The CDR3 sequence is 14 residues long. The V and J ends lost 2 bases and 1 base respectively, with 5 bases between them. Documented treatment: roughly 10-day PBMC culture with coronavirus spike peptide pools or control peptides (ViraFEST assay). CD4+ T cells that came from the unexposed donor were collected before the COVID-19 pandemic (2011-2018).

The chain employs TRBV6-5 and TRBJ2-2, with no clear D. This clonotype was obtained from a human donor in good health. Specimen: CD4+ T cells from blood, cultured in vitro. In DNA form, the CDR3 reads TGTGCCAGCAGTTACCTACAGAACACCGGGGAGCTGTTTTTT. Amino acid sequence: CASSYLQNTGELFF.